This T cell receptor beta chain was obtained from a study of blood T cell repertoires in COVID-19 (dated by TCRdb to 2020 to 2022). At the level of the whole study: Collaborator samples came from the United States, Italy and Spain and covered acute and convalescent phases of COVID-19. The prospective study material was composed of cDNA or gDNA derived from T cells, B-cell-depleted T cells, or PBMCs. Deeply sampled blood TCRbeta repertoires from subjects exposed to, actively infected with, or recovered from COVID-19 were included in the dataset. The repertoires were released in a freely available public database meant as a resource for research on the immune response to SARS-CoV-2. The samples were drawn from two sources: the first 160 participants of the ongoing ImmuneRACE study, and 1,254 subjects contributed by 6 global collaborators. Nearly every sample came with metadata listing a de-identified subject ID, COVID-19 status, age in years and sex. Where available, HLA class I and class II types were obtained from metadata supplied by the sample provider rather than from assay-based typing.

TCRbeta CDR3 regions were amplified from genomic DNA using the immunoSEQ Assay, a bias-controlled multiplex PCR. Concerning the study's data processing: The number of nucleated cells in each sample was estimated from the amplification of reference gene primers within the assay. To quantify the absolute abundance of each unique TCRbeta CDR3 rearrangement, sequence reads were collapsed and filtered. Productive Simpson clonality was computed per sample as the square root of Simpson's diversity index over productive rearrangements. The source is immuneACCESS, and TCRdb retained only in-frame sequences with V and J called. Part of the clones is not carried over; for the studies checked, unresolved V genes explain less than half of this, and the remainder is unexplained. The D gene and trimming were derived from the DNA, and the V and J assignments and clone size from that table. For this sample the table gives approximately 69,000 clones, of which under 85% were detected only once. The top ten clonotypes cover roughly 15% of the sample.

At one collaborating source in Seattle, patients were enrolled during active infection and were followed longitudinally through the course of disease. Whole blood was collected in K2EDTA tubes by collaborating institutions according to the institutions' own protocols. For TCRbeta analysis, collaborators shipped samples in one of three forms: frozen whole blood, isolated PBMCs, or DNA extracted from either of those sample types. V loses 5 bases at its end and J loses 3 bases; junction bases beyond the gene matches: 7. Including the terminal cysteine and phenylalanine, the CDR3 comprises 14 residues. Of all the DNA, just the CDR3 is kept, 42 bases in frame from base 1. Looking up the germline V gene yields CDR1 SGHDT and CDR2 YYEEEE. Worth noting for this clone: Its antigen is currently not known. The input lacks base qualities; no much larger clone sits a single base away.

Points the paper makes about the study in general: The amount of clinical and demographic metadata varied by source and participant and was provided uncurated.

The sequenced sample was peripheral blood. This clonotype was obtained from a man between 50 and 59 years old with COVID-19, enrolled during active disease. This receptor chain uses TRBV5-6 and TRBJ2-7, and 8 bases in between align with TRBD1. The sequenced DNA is TGTGCCAGCAGAATCAGGGGGCGCAACTACGAGCAGTACTTC. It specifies CASRIRGRNYEQYF.